The T cell receptor (beta chain) described here comes from a study of CD8 T cells in ankylosing spondylitis. Germline V gives CDR1 MNHNS, CDR2 SASEGT. The ends were cut back, 7 bases at V and 5 bases at J, with 11 bases in the middle. This CDR3 spans 13 amino acids. General study findings and limits: A CD8+ phenotype characterized the disease-linked clones, which were relatively rare in peripheral blood.

The table lists this clonotype with a few counts. Its matching antigen is unknown. TCRdb called the 5' RACE reads again in MiXCR, with one record for every CDR3 protein. The sample contains approximately 340,000 distinct CDR3 sequences, roughly 15% of which appear only once. The sequence was obtained from a male donor with ankylosing spondylitis or in good health (not recorded which). Material for sequencing was blood, either unsorted or a sorted T cell fraction (not recorded which). The chain links TRBV6-1 to TRBJ1-4, with D hard to call. CDR3 DNA sequence: TGTGCCAGCACTACTTCGGGGAATGAAAAACTGTTTTTT. This encodes CASTTSGNEKLFF.